This T cell receptor (beta chain) stems from a study of blood T cell repertoires in COVID-19. Study-wide background: Acute-phase and convalescent COVID-19 samples originated in the United States, Italy and Spain. PBMCs, B-cell-depleted T cells, or T cells provided the cDNA or gDNA that made up the material.

This CDR3 has 13 amino acids. Trimming cost V 6 bases and J 6 bases, with 11 bases left between them. Under the authors' procedure: It was from reference gene primer amplification that nucleated cell counts were estimated. Assay: immunoSEQ multiplex PCR; the TCRdb copy retains only in-frame clones and omits some. V and J calls and clone size follow that table, whereas D and trimming were derived from the DNA. This sample has more than 100,000 clones, with approximately 80% found just once. The TCR was taken from a woman aged 60-75 years with active or convalescent COVID-19. The gene calls are TRBV12-3 or TRBV12-4 and TRBJ2-2; weak D call: TRBD1 (5 bases). The material sequenced was peripheral blood. The DNA of the CDR3 is TGTGCCAGCAGCCTGACAGAACCCGGGGAGCTGTTTTTT. Encoded protein: CASSLTEPGELFF.